The 16 T cell receptor beta chains presented below share a single source sample, sequenced in a study of blood T cell repertoires in COVID-19. Some clones are missing from TCRdb's copy, which holds only in-frame ones; the method was immunoSEQ multiplex PCR. The repertoire holds roughly 140,000 clones, with 80% to 90% as singletons. Input material: peripheral blood. The receptor source for this set is a woman aged 55-69 years with COVID-19, enrolled during active disease.

A few counts support this clone. The chain joins TRBV7-8 to TRBJ1-3; 7 bases fit TRBD1. This CDR3 contains 16 residues. The germline V gene has CDR1 SGHVS and CDR2 FQNEAQ. V trimming: 5 bases; J trimming: 3 bases; junction bases outside the gene matches: 10. Here the CDR3 DNA reads TGTGCCAGCAGCATGAGACAGGGACTGGGTGGAAACACCATATATTTT. As protein: CASSMRQGLGGNTIYF.

The rearrangement uses TRBV28 and TRBJ2-7, with D possibly being TRBD1 (6 bases). CDR3 length: 12 residues. Germline V gives CDR1 MDHEN, CDR2 SYDVKM. V shed 6 bases and J shed 6 bases, with 12 bases lying between them. The CDR3 protein is CASRLTGLEQYF. The CDR3 DNA reads TGTGCCAGCAGGCTGACAGGACTCGAGCAGTACTTC.

The rearrangement uses TRBV19 and TRBJ2-2, with 11 positions matching TRBD1. V dropped 8 bases and J dropped 4; count of bases not matched to a gene: 6. The CDR3 covers 15 residues. Per the germline V gene, CDR1 is LNHDA and CDR2 is SQIVND (reference sequence). The CDR3 protein is CASSDRGLGTGELFF. The CDR3 bases are TGTGCCAGTTCGGACAGGGGGCTGGGCACCGGGGAGCTGTTTTTT.

V and J are TRBV27 and TRBJ2-1, with TRBD2 identical over 12 bases. The germline gives CDR1 MNHEY, CDR2 SMNVEV (reference sequence). V trimming: 5 bases; J trimming: 9 bases; junction bases outside the gene matches: 11. CDR3 length equals 16 residues. CDR3 in DNA: TGTGCCAGCAGTGCCAAGAGCGGACTAGCGGGGCTTGAGCAGTTCTTC. Residues: CASSAKSGLAGLEQFF.

V gene TRBV25-1 combines with J gene TRBJ2-7; a possible D gene is TRBD2 (5 bases). V gave up 2 bases and J gave up 3 bases, with 14 bases separating them. CDR3 length: 15 amino acids. Germline-derived CDR1 and CDR2 are MGHDK and SYGVNS. CDR3 nucleotide sequence: TGTGCCAGCAGTGAAAGTATAAGCGGAAGCTACGAGCAGTACTTC. Amino acids: CASSESISGSYEQYF.

This chain connects TRBV12-5 to TRBJ2-7, with a tentative D call TRBD2 (5 bases). The CDR3 has 11 amino acids. CDR1 LGHNT and CDR2 FRNRAP come from the germline V gene. The germline V and J ends were trimmed by 6 bases and 7 bases, with 10 bases remaining between them. In DNA form, the CDR3 reads TGTGCTAGTGGCAGGACTGGTGAGCAGTACTTC. Protein sequence: CASGRTGEQYF. Variable domain in full (rest from reference TRBV12-5 and TRBJ2-7): DARVTQTPRHKVTEMGQEVTMRCQPILGHNTVFWYRQTMMQGLELLAYFRNRAPLDDSGMPKDRFSAEMPDATLATLKIQPSEPRDSAVYFCASGRTGEQYFGPGTRLTVT.

The chain links TRBV5-1 to TRBJ1-4; 7 nucleotides align to TRBD1. J was trimmed by 6 bases and V by 0 bases; bases with no gene match: 5. The germline CDR1 and CDR2 sequences are SGHRS and YFSETQ. The CDR3 runs to 15 residues. The CDR3 reads CASSLDRGSDEKLFF. The CDR3, as DNA: TGCGCCAGCAGCTTGGACAGGGGCTCGGATGAAAAACTGTTTTTT.

This clone was recorded only once. The chain links TRBV10-1 to TRBJ2-1, with TRBD1 matching 7 bases. The CDR3 covers 14 residues. Per the germline V gene, CDR1 is WNHNN and CDR2 is SYGVQD (reference sequence). With V trimmed by 6 bases and J by 5 bases, 7 bases remained unmatched. The CDR3 reads CASSLGGWNNEQFF. The CDR3 bases are TGCGCCAGCAGCCTAGGGGGCTGGAACAATGAGCAGTTCTTC.

The gene calls are TRBV5-8 and TRBJ2-7; tentative D call: TRBD1 (5 bases). The CDR3 length is 12 residues. V was trimmed by 2 bases and J by 6 bases, leaving 9 bases between them. Germline assignment: CDR1 SGHTS and CDR2 YDEGEE. CDR3 in DNA: TGTGCCAGCAGCTTTCAGGGTATCGAGCAGTACTTC. Encoded protein: CASSFQGIEQYF.

The chain has TRBV3-1 (or the pseudogene TRBV3-2) and TRBJ1-4, with a tentative D call TRBD1 (6 bases). This CDR3 comprises 14 residues. V was cut by 4 bases and J by 4 bases, with 10 bases left in between. Looked up from germline, CDR1 is LGHDT and CDR2 is YNNKEL (reference sequence). The CDR3 DNA sequence: TGTGCCAGCAGCCGTCGGACAGTTAATGAAAAACTGTTTTTT. Amino acid sequence: CASSRRTVNEKLFF.

V and J are TRBV4-1 and TRBJ2-3; D remains unclear. CDR1 and CDR2 (germline): MGHRA, YSYEKL. V was trimmed by 0 bases and J by 0 bases, leaving 7 bases between them. The CDR3 spans 15 residues. CDR3 amino acids: CASSQEGYSTDTQYF. In nucleotides, the CDR3 is TGCGCCAGCAGCCAAGAGGGCTACAGCACAGATACGCAGTATTTT.

The chain has TRBV11-2 and TRBJ2-2; 8 bases match TRBD2. The CDR3 runs to 16 residues. Looked up from germline, CDR1 is SGHAT and CDR2 is FQNNGV. V was clipped by 5 bases and J by 6 bases; unmatched bases: 11. CDR3 residues: CASSPSGLDRPGELFF. CDR3 in DNA: TGTGCCAGCAGCCCCTCGGGACTAGACCGCCCCGGGGAGCTGTTTTTT.

The V and J genes are TRBV15 and TRBJ2-1; the match to TRBD2 covers 9 bases. Unmatched junction bases numbered 4, after V lost 5 bases and J lost 2 bases. The CDR3 totals 15 residues. Germline CDR1 and CDR2: LNHNV and YYDKDF (reference sequence). CDR3 sequence reads: CATSGIAGAYNEQFF. The CDR3 nucleotides read TGTGCCACCAGCGGGATAGCGGGGGCCTACAATGAGCAGTTCTTC.

The chain combines TRBV5-1 with TRBJ2-5, with D maybe TRBD1 (8 bases). With 0 bases removed from V and 4 bases from J, the gap between germline ends came to 16 bases. The length of the CDR3 is 16 residues. Germline V gene data show CDR1 as SGHRS and CDR2 as YFSETQ. CDR3 sequence: CASSLGNTGGVETQYF. DNA of the CDR3: TGCGCCAGCAGCTTGGGCAATACAGGGGGGGTAGAGACCCAGTACTTC.

This CDR3 is CASSPRQGTSYEQYF. CDR3 bases: TGCGCCAGCAGCCCCAGACAGGGAACTTCCTACGAGCAGTACTTC. V is TRBV4-1 and J is TRBJ2-7; 7 nucleotides match TRBD1. The CDR3 covers 15 residues. With V trimmed by 4 bases and J by 1 base, 7 bases remained unmatched. CDR1 MGHRA and CDR2 YSYEKL come from the germline V gene.

In DNA, the CDR3 is TGTGCCAGCAGCTTGAGTAGCGGGGAGCCAGAGACCCAGTACTTC. Translating it yields CASSLSSGEPETQYF. J is TRBJ2-5 and V is TRBV5-4; TRBD2 matches 8 bases. There are 15 residues in the CDR3. The germline V gene has CDR1 SGHNT and CDR2 YYREEE (reference sequence). Trimming cost V 1 base and J 4 bases; bases outside gene matches: 6.